This T cell receptor (beta chain) is from a study of T cell responses to AZD1222 COVID-19 vaccine. Points from the study as a whole: Sampling captured repertoires only after the peak T cell response.

Comment on this clone: Antigen unknown.

Data came from immunoSEQ multiplex PCR; TCRdb stores just in-frame clones and leaves some out. The data contain about 180,000 clones, approximately 90% of them singletons. CDR1 is MNHEY and CDR2 is SVGEGT in the germline V gene. The CDR3 contains 12 residues. With 5 bases removed from V and 1 base from J, the gap between germline ends came to 5 bases. The material was peripheral blood, obtained 28 days after the second AZD1222 dose. The TCR sequence derives from an adult who received the AZD1222 COVID-19 vaccine. The V and J genes are TRBV6-2 or TRBV6-3 and TRBJ1-1; no reliable D call. The CDR3 region has the DNA TGTGCCAGCAGTCCCCGGAACACTGAAGCTTTCTTT. Translation gives CASSPRNTEAFF.